Each of the 27 T cell receptor beta chains below was sequenced from the same sample in a study of T cell responses to AZD1222 COVID-19 vaccine. Sequencing used immunoSEQ multiplex PCR; TCRdb keeps in-frame clones, though not all of them. The sample shows around 80,000 clones, 75% to 90% of them seen only once. This specimen was peripheral blood, taken 28 days after the second AZD1222 dose. The receptors were sampled from an adult who received the AZD1222 COVID-19 vaccine.

The rearrangement links TRBV7-8 to TRBJ2-6, with D perhaps TRBD1 (5 bases). Per the germline V gene, CDR1 is SGHVS and CDR2 is FQNEAQ. The CDR3 contains 17 residues. V was shortened by 1 base and J by 1 base, with 11 bases between the two germline ends. CDR3 protein: CASSLGGWVSGANVLTF. The CDR3 DNA reads as TGTGCCAGCAGCTTAGGGGGCTGGGTATCTGGGGCCAACGTCCTGACTTTC.

This sequence joins TRBV12-3 or TRBV12-4 and TRBJ2-1; D gene ambiguous. This CDR3 region has 13 residues. Between the trimmed V and J ends, which lost 11 bases and 0 bases, there was a span of 11 bases. The CDR3 reads CALWGGSYNEQFF. The CDR3, as DNA: TGTGCCCTCTGGGGTGGCTCCTACAATGAGCAGTTCTTC.

The chain joins TRBV10-3 to TRBJ2-3, with D tentatively TRBD2 (5 bases). Germline assignment: CDR1 ENHRY and CDR2 SYGVKD. With 3 bases removed from V and 4 bases from J, the gap between germline ends came to 17 bases. CDR3 length equals 16 residues. In DNA, the CDR3 is TGTGCCATCAGTGATCAAATGTCCCCGAGGGCAGATACGCAGTATTTT. Protein product: CAISDQMSPRADTQYF.

The sample holds one count of this clone. V gene TRBV15 combines with J gene TRBJ1-1; 9 nucleotides agree with TRBD1. The J segment lost 5 bases and the V segment lost 4 bases, leaving 8 bases of the junction unmatched. Germline-derived CDR1 and CDR2 are LNHNV and YYDKDF (reference sequence). The CDR3 runs to 15 residues. The CDR3 coding sequence is TGTGCCACCAGCACTACAGGGGGCGGTAAAACTGAAGCTTTCTTT. It specifies CATSTTGGGKTEAFF.

V and J are TRBV28 and TRBJ2-3, with unresolved D. This CDR3 region has 15 residues. Trimming pared 2 bases from V and 0 bases from J, leaving 9 bases between. Germline V gene data show CDR1 as MDHEN and CDR2 as SYDVKM. Here the CDR3 reads CASSLAAISTDTQYF. The CDR3 bases are TGTGCCAGCAGTTTAGCGGCTATAAGCACAGATACGCAGTATTTT.

The chain joins TRBV7-2 to TRBJ2-5; D may be TRBD2 (5 bases). The germline V gene has CDR1 SGHTA and CDR2 FQGNSA. The CDR3 is 15 residues long. V lost 1 base and J 1 base, leaving 10 bases between the germline ends. This chain's CDR3 is CASSLGAAFQETQYF. The CDR3 nucleotides read TGTGCCAGCAGCTTAGGAGCGGCGTTCCAAGAGACCCAGTACTTC.

V usage is TRBV28 and J usage is TRBJ2-7, with TRBD1 identical over 8 bases. V gave up 5 bases and J gave up 2 bases; unmatched junction bases: 11. There are 16 residues in the CDR3. CDR1 is MDHEN, CDR2 SYDVKM, per germline. CDR3 residues: CASSPNRGSRTYEQYF. Written as DNA, the CDR3 is TGTGCCAGCAGTCCAAACAGGGGGTCGCGAACCTACGAGCAGTACTTC.

The V and J genes are TRBV7-9 and TRBJ1-5; no reliable D call. This CDR3 comprises 14 residues. The V gene's germline CDR1 is SEHNR and CDR2 FQNEAQ (reference sequence). Trimming cost V 3 bases and J 2 bases, with 8 bases left between them. Here the CDR3 DNA reads TGTGCCAGCAGCTTTCACACAGGCAATCAGCCCCAGCATTTT. This gives the protein CASSFHTGNQPQHF.

The chain recombines TRBV6-5 with TRBJ2-7; TRBD2 is a possible D gene (6 bases). Germline CDR1 reads MNHEY; CDR2 reads SVGAGI. The CDR3 spans 13 residues. V shed 10 bases and J shed 2 bases, with 15 bases lying between them. CDR3 in DNA: TGTGCCATGGGGGAGGAGGGTACCTACGAGCAGTACTTC. Translating it yields CAMGEEGTYEQYF.

V usage is TRBV19 and J usage is TRBJ2-5; TRBD2 is a possible D gene (5 bases). The germline V and J ends were trimmed by 2 bases and 10 bases, with 14 bases remaining between them. Germline V gives CDR1 LNHDA, CDR2 SQIVND (reference sequence). There are 13 residues in the CDR3. For the CDR3, the DNA is TGTGCCAGTAGTATACAGTCCGCCGAGGGCCAGTACTTC. Translation gives CASSIQSAEGQYF.

The gene calls are TRBV28 and TRBJ1-2, with D hard to call. The germline CDR1 and CDR2 sequences are MDHEN and SYDVKM. V lost 6 bases, J lost 2 bases, and 10 bases lay in between. The CDR3 is made up of 13 amino acids. The CDR3 DNA sequence: TGTGCCAGCAGAACAGACATAAACTATGGCTACACCTTC. Translated: CASRTDINYGYTF.

This chain joins TRBV24-1 and TRBJ1-1; no reliable D call. Trimming removed 7 bases from V and 2 bases from J, with 10 bases in between. Per the germline V gene, CDR1 is KGHDR and CDR2 is SFDVKD. The CDR3 length is 13 residues. The CDR3 sequence: CATSEGRNTEAFF. DNA of the CDR3: TGTGCCACCAGCGAAGGGAGAAACACTGAAGCTTTCTTT.

The chain links TRBV21-1 to TRBJ2-2; the table's D call, TRBD2, has no DNA check behind it. TRBV21-1 counts as a pseudogene. This CDR3 has 12 residues. The CDR3 DNA follows: TGTGCCAGCAGACCGGGGGCCGGGGAGCTGTTTTTT. Residues: CASRPGAGELFF.

The V gene is TRBV5-1, the J gene TRBJ1-1, with a tentative D call TRBD1 (5 bases). The germline V and J ends were trimmed by 0 bases and 8 bases, with 11 bases remaining between them. The CDR3 covers 13 residues. Germline values: CDR1 SGHRS, CDR2 YFSETQ. The CDR3 DNA sequence: TGCGCCAGCAGCTTGGTTCAGGGAGACGAAGCTTTCTTT. It codes for CASSLVQGDEAFF.

This clone appeared a few times. V gene TRBV7-9 combines with J gene TRBJ1-1; perhaps TRBD1 as D (5 bases). CDR3 length: 12 residues. V lost 8 bases and J 5 bases, leaving 12 bases between the germline ends. Per germline, CDR1 SEHNR and CDR2 FQNEAQ (reference sequence). The CDR3 sequence is CASRAGTTEAFF. In DNA, the CDR3 is TGTGCCAGCCGGGCAGGGACGACTGAAGCTTTCTTT.

This clone has only one observation. This chain links TRBV24-1 with TRBJ2-5, with D perhaps matching TRBD1 (7 bases). The CDR3 sequence is 16 residues long. The germline V gene encodes CDR1 KGHDR and CDR2 SFDVKD. V was cut by 4 bases and J by 4 bases, with 18 bases left in between. The CDR3 region has the DNA TGTGCCACCAGTGAAATACAGGGGACTCGGGGAGAGACCCAGTACTTC. Its translation is CATSEIQGTRGETQYF.

The chain is built from TRBV28 and TRBJ1-5; tentatively, D is TRBD1 (5 bases). Germline CDR1 is MDHEN and CDR2 is SYDVKM. V dropped 3 bases and J dropped 7 bases, with 16 bases sitting between them. This CDR3 has 15 residues. CDR3 bases: TGTGCCAGCAGTTTGGGGGAGGGATATCGGCAGCCCCAGCATTTT. The encoded protein is CASSLGEGYRQPQHF.

The V gene is TRBV4-1, the J gene TRBJ2-1; D is uncertain. The CDR3 length is 17 residues. Germline assignment: CDR1 MGHRA and CDR2 YSYEKL. The germline V and J ends were trimmed by 0 bases and 0 bases, with 12 bases remaining between them. The CDR3 nucleotides are TGCGCCAGCAGCCAAGAATTTCTCCTGGACTCCTACAATGAGCAGTTCTTC. Amino acid sequence: CASSQEFLLDSYNEQFF.

The chain combines TRBV7-2 with TRBJ1-6, with 8 bases matching TRBD1. With 0 bases clipped from V and 9 bases from J, the junction kept 10 bases outside the gene matches. CDR3 length: 17 residues. Germline assignment: CDR1 SGHTA and CDR2 FQGNSA. This chain's CDR3 is CASSLAEAGQGSSPLHF. The CDR3 coding sequence is TGTGCCAGCAGCTTAGCGGAAGCAGGACAGGGAAGTTCACCCCTCCACTTT.

The rearrangement links TRBV5-1 to TRBJ1-2, with unresolved D. The CDR3 loop spans 15 amino acids. CDR1 is SGHRS and CDR2 is YFSETQ in the germline V gene. The ends were cut back, 4 bases at V and 4 bases at J, with 17 bases in the middle. DNA for the CDR3: TGCGCCAGCAGCCCGGAGACCCGTTTGATCTATGGCTACACCTTC. It specifies CASSPETRLIYGYTF.

The chain uses TRBV3-1 (or the pseudogene TRBV3-2) and TRBJ2-3; the D gene is possibly TRBD2 (6 bases). V was clipped by 3 bases and J by 4 bases, with 14 bases between them. CDR3 length equals 15 residues. Germline V lookup: CDR1 LGHDT, CDR2 YNNKEL (reference sequence). CDR3 residues: CASSHSGEVSDTQYF. CDR3 bases: TGTGCCAGCAGCCACTCGGGGGAAGTATCAGATACGCAGTATTTT.

The chain employs TRBV30 and TRBJ1-1; D gene unclear. The CDR3 loop spans 12 amino acids. Trimming took off 2 bases at V and 4 bases at J, with 8 bases between the two ends. Germline CDR1 is GTSNPN and CDR2 is SVGIG (reference sequence). CDR3 bases: TGTGCCTGGAGTAGGACCGCCACTGAAGCTTTCTTT. Translating it yields CAWSRTATEAFF.

The genes are TRBV4-2 and TRBJ2-1; no clear D. The CDR3 loop spans 15 amino acids. V lost 2 bases and J 0 bases, leaving 8 bases between the germline ends. Germline V gene sequence: CDR1 LGHNA, CDR2 YNFKEQ. The CDR3 coding sequence is TGTGCCAGCAGCCAATCCGGGCTCTCCTACAATGAGCAGTTCTTC. Protein: CASSQSGLSYNEQFF.

V usage is TRBV9 and J usage is TRBJ2-1; D ambiguous. CDR1 and CDR2 (germline): SGDLS, YYNGEE. There are 13 residues in the CDR3. V lost 0 bases to trimming and J lost 7 bases, with 8 bases between them. DNA for the CDR3: TGTGCCAGCAGCGTAGGGGGTCTTAATGAGCAGTTCTTC. Translating gives CASSVGGLNEQFF. The full variable domain, with the rest looked up from reference TRBV9 and TRBJ2-1, is DSGVTQTPKHLITATGQRVTLRCSPRSGDLSVYWYQQSLDQGLQFLIQYYNGEERAKGNILERFSAQQFPDLHSELNLSSLELGDSALYFCASSVGGLNEQFFGPGTRLTVL.

The V call is TRBV4-1, the J call TRBJ2-1, with D unresolved. The CDR3 is made up of 17 amino acids. From germline, CDR1 is MGHRA and CDR2 YSYEKL. Trimming removed 2 bases at V and 1 base at J, with 15 bases between. The CDR3 DNA reads as TGCGCCAGCAGCCAACCCAGACTCGTTAGGTCCTACAATGAGCAGTTCTTC. Translation gives CASSQPRLVRSYNEQFF.

This chain joins TRBV19 and TRBJ2-4; D remains unclear. V lost 4 bases and J 5 bases, leaving 9 bases between the germline ends. This CDR3 has 13 residues. The V gene's germline CDR1 is LNHDA and CDR2 SQIVND (reference sequence). Here the CDR3 reads CASSTAMENIQYF. The CDR3 nucleotides read TGTGCCAGTAGTACAGCGATGGAAAACATTCAGTACTTC.

This chain uses TRBV9 with TRBJ1-3; the D gene is possibly TRBD1 (5 bases). There are 15 residues in the CDR3. V lost 0 bases, J lost 0 bases, and 7 bases lay in between. Per germline, CDR1 SGDLS and CDR2 YYNGEE. DNA of the CDR3: TGTGCCAGCAGCGTAGCAGGGACCTCTGGAAACACCATATATTTT. It encodes CASSVAGTSGNTIYF.